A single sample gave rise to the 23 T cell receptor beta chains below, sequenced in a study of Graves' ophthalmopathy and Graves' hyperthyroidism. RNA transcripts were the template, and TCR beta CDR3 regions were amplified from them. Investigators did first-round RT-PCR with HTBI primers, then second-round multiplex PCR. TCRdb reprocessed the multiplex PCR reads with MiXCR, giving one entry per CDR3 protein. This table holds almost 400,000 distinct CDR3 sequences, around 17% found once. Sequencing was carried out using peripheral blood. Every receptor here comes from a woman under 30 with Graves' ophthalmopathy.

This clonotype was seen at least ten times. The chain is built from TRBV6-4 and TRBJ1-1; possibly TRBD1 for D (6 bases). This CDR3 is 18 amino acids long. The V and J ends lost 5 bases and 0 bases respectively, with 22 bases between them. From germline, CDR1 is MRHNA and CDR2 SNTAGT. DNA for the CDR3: TGTGCCAGCAGTCCTCGACAGGTTCAGGGGTTCATGAACACTGAAGCTTTCTTT. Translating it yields CASSPRQVQGFMNTEAFF.

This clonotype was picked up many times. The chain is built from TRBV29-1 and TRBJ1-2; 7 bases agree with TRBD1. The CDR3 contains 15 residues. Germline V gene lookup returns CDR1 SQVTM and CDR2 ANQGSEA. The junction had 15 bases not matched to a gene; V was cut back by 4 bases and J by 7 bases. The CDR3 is CSVVDREGAYGGYTF. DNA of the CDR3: TGCAGCGTTGTCGACAGGGAGGGGGCCTATGGTGGCTACACCTTC.

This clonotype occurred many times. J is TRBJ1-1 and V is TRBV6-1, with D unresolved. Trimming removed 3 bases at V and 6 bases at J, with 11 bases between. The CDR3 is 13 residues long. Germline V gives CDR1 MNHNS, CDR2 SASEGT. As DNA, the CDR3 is TGTGCCAGCAGTGAGGGATGGGCGTCTGAAGCTTTCTTT. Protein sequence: CASSEGWASEAFF.

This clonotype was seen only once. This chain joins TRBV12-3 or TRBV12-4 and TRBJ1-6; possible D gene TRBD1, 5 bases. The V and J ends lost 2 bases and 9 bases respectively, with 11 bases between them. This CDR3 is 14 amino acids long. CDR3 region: CASSLMVGRSPLHF. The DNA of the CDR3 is TGTGCCAGCAGTTTAATGGTGGGGCGTTCACCCCTCCACTTT.

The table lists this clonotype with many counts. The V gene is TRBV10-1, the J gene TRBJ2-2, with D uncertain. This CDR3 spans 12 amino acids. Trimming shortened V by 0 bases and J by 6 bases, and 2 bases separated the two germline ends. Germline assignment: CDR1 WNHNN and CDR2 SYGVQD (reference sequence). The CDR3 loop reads CASSESPGELFF. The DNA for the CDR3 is TGCGCCAGCAGTGAGTCGCCCGGGGAGCTGTTTTTT.

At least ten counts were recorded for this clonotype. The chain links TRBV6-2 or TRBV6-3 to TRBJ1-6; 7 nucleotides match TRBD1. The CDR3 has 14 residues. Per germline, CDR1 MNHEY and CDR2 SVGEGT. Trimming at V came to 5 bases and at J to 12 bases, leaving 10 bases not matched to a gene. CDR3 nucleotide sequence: TGTGCCAGCAGTCTCGTCCAGGGGGGAGGACCCCTCCACTTT. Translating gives CASSLVQGGGPLHF.

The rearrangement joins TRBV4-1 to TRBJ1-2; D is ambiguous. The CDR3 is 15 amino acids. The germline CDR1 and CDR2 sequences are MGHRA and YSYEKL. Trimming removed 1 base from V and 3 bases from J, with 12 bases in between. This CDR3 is CASSQGLGKDYGYTF. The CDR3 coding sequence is TGCGCCAGCAGCCAAGGGCTGGGGAAGGACTATGGCTACACCTTC.

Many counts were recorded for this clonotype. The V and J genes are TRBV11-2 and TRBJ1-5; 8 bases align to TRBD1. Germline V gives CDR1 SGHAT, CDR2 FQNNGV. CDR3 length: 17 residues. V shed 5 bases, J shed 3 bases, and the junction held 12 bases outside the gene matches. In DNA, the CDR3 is TGTGCCAGCAGCCCTACCCCCGGGACAGGTTTCAATCAGCCCCAGCATTTT. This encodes CASSPTPGTGFNQPQHF.

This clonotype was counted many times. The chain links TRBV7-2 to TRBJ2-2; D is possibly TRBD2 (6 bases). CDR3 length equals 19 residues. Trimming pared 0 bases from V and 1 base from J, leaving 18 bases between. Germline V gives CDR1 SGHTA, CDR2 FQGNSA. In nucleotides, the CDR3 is TGTGCCAGCAGCTTAGCGCCTAACTGGGGAGGTTTGAACACCGGGGAGCTGTTTTTT. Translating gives CASSLAPNWGGLNTGELFF.

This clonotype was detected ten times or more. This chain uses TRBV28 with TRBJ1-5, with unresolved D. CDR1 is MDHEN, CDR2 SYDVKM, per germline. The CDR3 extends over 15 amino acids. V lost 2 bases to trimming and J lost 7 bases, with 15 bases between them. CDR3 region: CASSLGQDIWQPQHF. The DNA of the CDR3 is TGTGCCAGCAGTTTAGGGCAGGATATTTGGCAGCCCCAGCATTTT.

Written as DNA, the CDR3 is TGTGCCAGCAGTTACTTGGGACAGGATAACTATGGCTACACCTTC. Its translation: CASSYLGQDNYGYTF. This chain uses TRBV6-5 with TRBJ1-2; 8 bases are a match to TRBD1. Germline V gene lookup returns CDR1 MNHEY and CDR2 SVGAGI. Losses at the gene ends were 1 base for V and 1 base for J; bases not matched to a gene: 2. The CDR3 is made up of 15 amino acids.

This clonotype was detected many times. CDR3 DNA: TGTGCCATCTCCCAGGGGGCTTCCCAAGGGACCTACGAGCAGTACTTC. It specifies CAISQGASQGTYEQYF. The chain carries TRBV10-3 and TRBJ2-7, with 8 bases identical to TRBD1. Germline-derived CDR1 and CDR2 are ENHRY and SYGVKD. V lost 8 bases and J lost 2; bases outside the gene matches: 14. CDR3 length: 16 residues.

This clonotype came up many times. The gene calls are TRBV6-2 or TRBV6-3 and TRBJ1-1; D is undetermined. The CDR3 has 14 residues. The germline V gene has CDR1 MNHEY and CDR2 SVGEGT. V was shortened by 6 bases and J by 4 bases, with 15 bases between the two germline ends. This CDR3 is CASSLAFRGTEAFF. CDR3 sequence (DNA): TGTGCCAGCAGCCTCGCTTTTCGCGGCACTGAAGCTTTCTTT.

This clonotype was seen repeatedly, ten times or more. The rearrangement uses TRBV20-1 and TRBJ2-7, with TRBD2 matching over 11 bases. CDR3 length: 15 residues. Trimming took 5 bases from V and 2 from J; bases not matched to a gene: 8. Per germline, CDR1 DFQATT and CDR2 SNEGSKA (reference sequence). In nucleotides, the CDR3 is TGCAGTGCTCCCCGGACTAGCGGGTGGGCCTACGAGCAGTACTTC. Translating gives CSAPRTSGWAYEQYF.

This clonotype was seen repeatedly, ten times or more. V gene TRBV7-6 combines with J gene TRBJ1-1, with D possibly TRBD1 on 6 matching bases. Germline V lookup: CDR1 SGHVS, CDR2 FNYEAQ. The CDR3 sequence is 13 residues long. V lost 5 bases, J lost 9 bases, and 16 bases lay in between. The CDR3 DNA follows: TGTGCCAGCAGCCTAGGGGGAGAGGGCAAAGCTTTCTTT. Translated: CASSLGGEGKAFF.

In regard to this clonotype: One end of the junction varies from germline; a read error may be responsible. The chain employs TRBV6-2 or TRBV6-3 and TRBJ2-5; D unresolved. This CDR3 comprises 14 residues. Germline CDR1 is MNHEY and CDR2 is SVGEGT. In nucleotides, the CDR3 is TGTGCCATCAGTGAGTCGACCGGTCAAGAGACCCAGTACTTC. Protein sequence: CAISESTGQETQYF.

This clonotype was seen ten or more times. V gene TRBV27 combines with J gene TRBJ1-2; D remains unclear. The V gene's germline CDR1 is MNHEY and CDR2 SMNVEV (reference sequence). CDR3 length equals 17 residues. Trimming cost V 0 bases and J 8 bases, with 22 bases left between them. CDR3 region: CASSLSDGSRPMGGYTF. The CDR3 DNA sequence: TGTGCCAGCAGTTTATCCGATGGCAGCCGCCCTATGGGGGGCTACACCTTC.

The CDR3 bases are TGTGCCAGCAGTTTCCCTGACAGGTACGAAGCTTTCTTT. Amino acids: CASSFPDRYEAFF. This rearrangement joins TRBV28 to TRBJ1-1; the D gene is possibly TRBD1 (6 bases). Germline V gene sequence: CDR1 MDHEN, CDR2 SYDVKM. The V and J ends lost 3 bases and 8 bases respectively, with 13 bases between them. The CDR3 covers 13 residues.

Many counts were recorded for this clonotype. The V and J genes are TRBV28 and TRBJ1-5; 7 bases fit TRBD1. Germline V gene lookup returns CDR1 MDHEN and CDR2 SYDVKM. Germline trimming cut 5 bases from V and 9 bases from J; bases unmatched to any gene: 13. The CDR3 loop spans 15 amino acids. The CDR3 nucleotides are TGTGCCAGCAGTCCAATCACAGGGGCCGCCGGGCCCCAGCATTTT. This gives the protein CASSPITGAAGPQHF.

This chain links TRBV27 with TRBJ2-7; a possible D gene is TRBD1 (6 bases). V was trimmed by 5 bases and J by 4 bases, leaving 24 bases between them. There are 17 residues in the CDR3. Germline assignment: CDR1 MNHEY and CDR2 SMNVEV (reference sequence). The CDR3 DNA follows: TGTGCCAGCAGTACCCCGCGAGTGGGGGACACCCCTTACGAGCAGTACTTC. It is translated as CASSTPRVGDTPYEQYF.

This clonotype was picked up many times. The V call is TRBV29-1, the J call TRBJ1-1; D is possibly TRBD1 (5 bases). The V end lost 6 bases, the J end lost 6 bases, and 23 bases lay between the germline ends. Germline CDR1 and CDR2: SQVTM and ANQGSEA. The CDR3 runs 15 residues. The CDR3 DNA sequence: TGCAGCGTCCGAACTAAGGACAAGCCCGGGTCTGAAGCTTTCTTT. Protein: CSVRTKDKPGSEAFF. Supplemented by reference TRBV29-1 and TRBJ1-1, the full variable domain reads SAVISQKPSRDICQRGTSLTIQCQVDSQVTMMFWYRQQPGQSLTLIATANQGSEATYESGFVIDKFPISRPNLTFSTLTVSNMSPEDSSIYLCSVRTKDKPGSEAFFGQGTRLTVV.

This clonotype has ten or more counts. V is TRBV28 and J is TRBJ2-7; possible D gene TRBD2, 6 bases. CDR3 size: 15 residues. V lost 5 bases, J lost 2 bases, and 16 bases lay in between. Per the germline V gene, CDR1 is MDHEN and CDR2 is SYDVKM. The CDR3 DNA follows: TGTGCCAGCAGTGCGGCGGCGGGGAGAGCCTACGAGCAGTACTTC. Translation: CASSAAAGRAYEQYF.

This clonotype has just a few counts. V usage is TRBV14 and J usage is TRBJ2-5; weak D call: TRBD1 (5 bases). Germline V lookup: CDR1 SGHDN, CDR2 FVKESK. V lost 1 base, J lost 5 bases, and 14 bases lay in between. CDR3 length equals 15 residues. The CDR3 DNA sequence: TGTGCCAGCAGCCAAGGAAGGGGCTTCGGGGAGACCCAGTACTTC. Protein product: CASSQGRGFGETQYF.